Listed below are T cell receptor beta chains from one sample, sequenced in a study of blood T cell repertoires in COVID-19. Using immunoSEQ multiplex PCR, the repertoire was profiled, and TCRdb retains in-frame clones only, with some absent. The sample holds about 130,000 clones; roughly nine tenths are singletons and the top ten take about 3.5%. The sample comprised peripheral blood. These receptors were obtained from a man aged 50 or older with active COVID-19. The CDR3 runs from the conserved cysteine through the conserved F or W. The order of the fields is CDR3 length, clone size, J gene, D gene, V gene, CDR3 DNA, CDR3 protein. A D gene is named only where the DNA matches it firmly. The listing skips clone size in some rows; elsewhere it reads once, few, many or a size class.

CDR3 length: 12; clone size: -; J gene: TRBJ1-4; D gene: TRBD1; V gene: TRBV30; CDR3 DNA: TGTGCCTGGAGGGGACAGGGGGGAAAACTGTTTTTT; CDR3 protein: CAWRGQGGKLFF
CDR3 length: 16; clone size: many; J gene: TRBJ2-7; D gene: TRBD1; V gene: TRBV2; CDR3 DNA: TGTGCCAGCAGTGAAGCACTGGGACAGGGTAGCGACGAGCAGTACTTC; CDR3 protein: CASSEALGQGSDEQYF
CDR3 length: 13; clone size: -; J gene: TRBJ1-2; D gene: TRBD1; V gene: TRBV7-9; CDR3 DNA: TGTGCCAGCAGTTATACAGGGGGAGACGGCTACACCTTC; CDR3 protein: CASSYTGGDGYTF
CDR3 length: 15; clone size: -; J gene: TRBJ2-5; D gene: TRBD1; V gene: TRBV4-2; CDR3 DNA: TGTGCCAGCAGCCACCCAGGGACAGGGGGTCAGACCCAGTACTTC; CDR3 protein: CASSHPGTGGQTQYF
CDR3 length: 15; clone size: -; J gene: TRBJ2-5; D gene: TRBD2; V gene: TRBV5-4; CDR3 DNA: TGTGCCAGCAGGCCCGGGCGGGGGGCGCGGGAGACCCAGTACTTC; CDR3 protein: CASRPGRGARETQYF
CDR3 length: 18; clone size: -; J gene: TRBJ2-3; D gene: TRBD2; V gene: TRBV10-2; CDR3 DNA: TGCGCCAGCAGCGTAACCGGGACTAGCGGCACAAACACAGATACGCAGTATTTT; CDR3 protein: CASSVTGTSGTNTDTQYF
CDR3 length: 16; clone size: -; J gene: TRBJ2-1; D gene: TRBD1; V gene: TRBV12-5; CDR3 DNA: TGTGCTAGTGGTTTGGCTTACAGGGGGCTGGACAATGAGCAGTTCTTC; CDR3 protein: CASGLAYRGLDNEQFF
CDR3 length: 17; clone size: -; J gene: TRBJ2-1; D gene: TRBD2; V gene: TRBV12-5; CDR3 DNA: TGTGCTAGTGGGACTGGTCTCACAGCGGGAGGCTTTCATGAGCAGTTCTTC; CDR3 protein: CASGTGLTAGGFHEQFF
CDR3 length: 14; clone size: -; J gene: TRBJ2-3; D gene: TRBD2; V gene: TRBV9; CDR3 DNA: TGTGCCAGCAGCCCATGGACTAGCCCAGATACGCAGTATTTT; CDR3 protein: CASSPWTSPDTQYF
CDR3 length: 15; clone size: -; J gene: TRBJ2-3; D gene: -; V gene: TRBV27; CDR3 DNA: TGTGCCAGCAGAGGACCTTCAACACGGGGAGATACGCAGTATTTT; CDR3 protein: CASRGPSTRGDTQYF
CDR3 length: 13; clone size: -; J gene: TRBJ2-2; D gene: -; V gene: TRBV6-1; CDR3 DNA: TGTGCCAGCAGTGAAGCTCGGTTAAAAGAGCTGTTTTTT; CDR3 protein: CASSEARLKELFF
CDR3 length: 15; clone size: -; J gene: TRBJ1-5; D gene: -; V gene: TRBV6-5; CDR3 DNA: TGTGCCAGCAGTTACTCGACGGGGGGCGGTCAGCCCCAGCATTTT; CDR3 protein: CASSYSTGGGQPQHF
CDR3 length: 16; clone size: -; J gene: TRBJ1-1; D gene: -; V gene: TRBV6-6; CDR3 DNA: TGTGCCAGCAGTACCCCGGGTTTCATCATGAACACTGAAGCTTTCTTT; CDR3 protein: CASSTPGFIMNTEAFF